This TCR beta chain was recovered during a study of cytomegalovirus exposure and HLA in healthy donors. Study-level background: An early data release held approximately 80 million unique TCRs from HLA-typed donors.

PCR used 60 Vbeta primers and 13 Jbeta primers. Clones were read by immunoSEQ multiplex PCR, and TCRdb kept only the in-frame ones, dropping some. In the table there are about 140,000 clones, around 68% of which are singletons. V was cut by 4 bases and J by 2 bases, with 7 bases left in between. Per the germline V gene, CDR1 is SGHDT and CDR2 is YYEEEE. The CDR3 loop spans 13 amino acids. This TCR came from a man aged 30 to 39 in good health and CMV-seropositive. This chain links TRBV5-6 with TRBJ1-5; D perhaps matches TRBD1 (5 bases). Sequenced sample: PBMCs. CDR3 in DNA: TGTGCCAGCAGCGTACAGGGCAATCAGCCCCAGCATTTT. Protein sequence: CASSVQGNQPQHF. Full variable domain (outside the CDR3, taken from reference TRBV5-6 and TRBJ1-5): DAGVTQSPTHLIKTRGQQVTLRCSPKSGHDTVSWYQQALGQGPQFIFQYYEEEERQRGNFPDRFSGHQFPNYSSELNVNALLLGDSALYLCASSVQGNQPQHFGDGTRLSIL.